This record looks at one T cell receptor (beta chain) sequence and its context. Its antigen target is currently unknown. Base qualities are not provided; no much larger clone lies one nucleotide away. A total of about 31 patients with locally advanced or metastatic urothelial carcinoma, treated at Memorial Sloan Kettering on a trial protocol, made up the cohort. Peripheral blood mononuclear cells were collected pretreatment and during treatment, with between 1 and 8 total time points per patient. The Qiagen DNeasy Blood extraction kit was used to purify genomic DNA from total PBMCs and tumor samples. PBMCs were collected pretreatment and during treatment, and were isolated and stored as previously described. CDR1 and CDR2 (SEHNR, FQNEAQ) derive from the germline V gene (reference sequence). V trim: 1 base; J trim: 3 bases; unmatched bases: 7. The CDR3 holds 17 amino acids from the cysteine to the phenylalanine. Just CDR3 DNA is preserved here, 51 bases in frame from base 1.

Synthetic TCR analog templates were spiked into each PCR so that absolute template abundance could be estimated from read counts. The immunoSEQ assay used bias-controlled V and J gene primers to amplify TCRbeta CDR3 regions from genomic DNA. Sequencing of rearranged TCRbeta segments was done at approximately 20X coverage. The authors' pipeline ran thus. Sequencing errors were corrected by clustering, and CDR3s were annotated against IMGT so that V, D and J genes could be assigned. Downstream analyses used only productive TCRbeta rearrangements and left out out-of-frame or stop-codon sequences. Clonality was calculated as one minus the Shannon entropy normalized by the log of the number of unique productive sequences. Fisher's exact test with Benjamini-Hochberg correction, at a threshold of adjusted p below 0.01, was used to find clones that differed between time points or between blood and tumor. This immuneACCESS table, as held by TCRdb, lists in-frame sequences with V and J called but not all clones. Of the missing ones, under half trace to an unresolved V gene in checked studies; the others have no known cause. That table supplies the V and J calls and clone size; D and trimming were determined from the DNA. The sample table shows approximately 100,000 clones, and about 85% are seen once. Together, the top ten hold about 2.4% of the sample.

This sample was included in a study of PD-L1 blockade in urothelial cancer listed by TCRdb under 2017. Context from the whole study: All patients started therapy around 2014 and received atezolizumab 1,200 mg intravenously every 3 weeks. About 90% of the roughly 29 patients were males with bladder-origin urothelial cancer, and about 65% of the roughly 30 reported a prior smoking history. An ECOG performance status of 0 or 1 was recorded for the patients, and 0 to 3 prior chemotherapy regimens had been received by the patients. Blood samples were analyzed 3 weeks after the start of treatment (second dose) and 6 weeks after the start of treatment. A median of about 140,000 T cells and 85,000 or so unique TCRs was obtained from blood samples, and a median clonality of roughly 0.082 was observed. The study, an exploratory multi-omic analysis, examined somatic, immune and clinical correlates of response to PD-L1 blockade with atezolizumab in urothelial cancer. Pretreatment tumor samples, along with matched peripheral blood collected serially before and after atezolizumab treatment, underwent TCR sequencing. Progression-free survival longer than 6 months counted as durable clinical benefit, and TCR features were additionally tested against both progression-free and overall survival. Whole exome sequencing and RNA sequencing of pretreatment tumors were performed alongside TCR sequencing in the same patients. Roughly 10 patients reached durable clinical benefit, while some 21 patients did not. Under 30 patients had pretreatment blood TCR-seq, around 25 had at least one posttreatment blood collection, and around 25 had tumor TCR-seq. Study-level results and caveats: Improved progression-free and overall survival was found to be associated with pretreatment peripheral blood TCR clonality below the median. At 3 weeks after the start of treatment, tumor-associated TCR clones in peripheral blood had expanded more in patients with durable benefit (n of about 21, p = 0.022). Because of the small sample size (n ≈ 29) and the many exploratory analyses performed, the results are intended to be regarded as hypothesis-generating.

This chain joins TRBV7-9 to TRBJ2-3, with TRBD2 matching 10 junction bases. The source material was PBMCs, sampled around atezolizumab (anti-PD-L1) treatment. The TCR sequence derives from a man aged 50 to 59 with urothelial cancer. The base sequence is TGTGCCAGCAGCTTAGGGCTAGCGGGAGTCCGGACAGATACGCAGTATTTT. Its translation reads: CASSLGLAGVRTDTQYF.